A selection of T cell receptor beta chains follows, all from one sample in a study of kidney transplant recipient with SARS-CoV-2 infection. TCRdb re-analysed the reads in MiXCR, keeping a single row per CDR3 protein. Of some 220,000 distinct CDR3 sequences in the sample, 25% to 35% were seen once. The source was a blood sample, collected at baseline and between days 110 and 120 from a kidney transplant recipient. The receptors here all came from a young adult male patient who had COVID-19 and was a kidney transplant recipient. These T cells may partly come from the graft donor. Both conserved end residues are part of each CDR3. A D gene is named only where the DNA matches it firmly. Only part of the rows carry a size: once, few, many, or a class if the clone is expanded.

TRBV20-1,TRBJ2-3,TRBD2,few,CSAPRLAGGGYTDTQYF,TGCAGTGCTCCCCGGTTAGCGGGAGGGGGATACACAGATACGCAGTATTTT
TRBV4-3,TRBJ2-7,TRBD1,.,CASSPAGTGGYEQYF,TGCGCCAGCAGCCCCGCCGGGACAGGGGGCTACGAGCAGTACTTC
TRBV28,TRBJ1-2,.,.,CASNLSIGLNYGYTF,TGTGCCAGCAATTTATCTATCGGTCTTAACTATGGCTACACCTTC
TRBV7-7,TRBJ1-2,.,many,CASSSSAKCRKTYGYTF,TGTGCCAGCAGCTCCTCAGCTAAGTGCCGAAAGACCTATGGCTACACCTTC
TRBV20-1,TRBJ1-2,.,many,CSARDPQTAYGYTF,TGCAGTGCTAGAGATCCCCAGACGGCCTATGGCTACACCTTC
TRBV19,TRBJ1-1,.,.,CASRPWSDTEAFF,TGTGCCAGCAGACCCTGGTCTGACACTGAAGCTTTCTTT
TRBV5-1,TRBJ1-1,TRBD1,many,CASSVDRGPEAFF,TGCGCCAGCAGCGTGGACAGGGGTCCTGAAGCTTTCTTT
TRBV6-6,TRBJ1-1,TRBD1,many,CASSWTGTTEAFF,TGTGCCAGCAGTTGGACAGGGACCACTGAAGCTTTCTTT
TRBV9,TRBJ2-1,.,many,CASSAPVEGEQFF,TGTGCCAGCAGCGCCCCGGTCGAGGGGGAGCAGTTCTTC
TRBV19,TRBJ1-2,TRBD1,many,CASSSRTGLISNYGYTF,TGTGCCAGTAGTTCCCGGACAGGCCTTATTTCTAACTATGGCTACACCTTC
TRBV14,TRBJ2-3,.,.,CASSHGGSADTQYF,TGTGCCAGCAGCCACGGCGGGTCGGCAGATACGCAGTATTTT
TRBV20-1,TRBJ1-6,.,.,CSARDVQWVENSPLHF,TGCAGTGCTAGAGATGTTCAGTGGGTAGAGAATTCACCCCTCCACTTT
TRBV21-1,TRBJ1-3,.,many,CASSKNGAGNTIYF,TGTGCCAGCAGCAAAAACGGGGCTGGAAACACCATATATTTT
TRBV8-2,TRBJ2-6,.,many,CGSTIRITQSRANVLTF,TGTGGCAGTACGATAAGGATAACACAAAGTCGGGCCAACGTCCTGACTTTC
TRBV7-3,TRBJ2-2,TRBD2,many,CASSPRAAGATGELFF,TGTGCCAGCAGTCCTCGAGCAGCGGGAGCTACCGGGGAGCTGTTTTTT
TRBV7-3,TRBJ2-3,.,many,CASSLSQTDTQYF,TGTGCCAGCAGCTTATCCCAAACAGATACGCAGTATTTT
TRBV6-8,TRBJ2-3,TRBD2,few,CASTGLAGVTDTQYF,TGTGCCAGCACCGGACTAGCGGGGGTCACAGATACGCAGTATTTT
TRBV2,TRBJ2-5,.,few,CASSRERGGETQYF,TGTGCCAGCAGCCGGGAGCGTGGGGGAGAGACCCAGTACTTC
TRBV6-8,TRBJ2-1,.,many,CASSPNSNEQFF,TGTGCCAGCTCGCCTAACTCCAATGAGCAGTTCTTC
TRBV20-1,TRBJ1-2,.,.,CSTRADSWYGYTF,TGCAGTACTAGAGCTGACAGCTGGTATGGCTACACCTTC
TRBV6-6,TRBJ1-1,.,many,CATHLTGFVNTEAFF,TGTGCCACCCATTTAACAGGGTTTGTGAACACTGAAGCTTTCTTT
TRBV5-1,TRBJ1-1,.,many,CASSLGTETEAFF,TGCGCCAGCAGCTTGGGGACGGAAACTGAAGCTTTCTTT
TRBV28,TRBJ1-5,.,.,CASSSGGGLGNQPQHF,TGTGCCAGCAGCTCGGGGGGGGGACTCGGCAATCAGCCCCAGCATTTT
TRBV13,TRBJ2-1,TRBD2,.,CASSWRGAGLEKFF,TGTGCCAGCAGCTGGCGCGGAGCGGGGCTTGAGAAGTTCTTC
TRBV12-5,TRBJ1-2,.,many,CASGFLSLQGKTYGYTF,TGTGCTAGTGGTTTTCTCAGTTTGCAGGGAAAGACCTATGGCTACACCTTC
TRBV27,TRBJ2-1,TRBD2,many,CASSFQGTSGRAGQFF,TGTGCCAGCAGTTTTCAGGGGACTAGCGGGAGGGCCGGGCAGTTCTTC
TRBV18,TRBJ2-7,TRBD1,many,CASSPGTVFYEQYF,TGTGCCAGCTCACCAGGGACAGTCTTCTACGAGCAGTACTTC
TRBV6-1,TRBJ2-5,TRBD2,few,CASSEAGWGAGEETQYF,TGTGCCAGCAGTGAAGCAGGGTGGGGCGCGGGAGAAGAGACCCAGTACTTC
TRBV12-5,TRBJ2-7,TRBD2,many,CASGLVFSGREQYEQYF,TGTGCTAGTGGTTTGGTCTTTTCGGGGCGGGAGCAATACGAGCAGTACTTC
TRBV12-3/TRBV12-4,TRBJ1-1,.,many,CASSFGGGATEAFF,TGTGCCAGCAGTTTTGGGGGGGGAGCCACTGAAGCTTTCTTT
TRBV5-1,TRBJ2-1,.,few,CASSLEVTPGPNEQFF,TGCGCCAGCAGCTTGGAGGTCACTCCGGGTCCTAATGAGCAGTTCTTC
TRBV25-1,TRBJ2-3,.,many,CASSVATDTQYF,TGTGCCAGCTCGGTCGCAACGGATACGCAGTATTTT
TRBV28,TRBJ2-1,TRBD2,many,CASSLTSGRTEQFF,TGTGCCAGCAGTTTGACTAGCGGGAGAACTGAGCAGTTCTTC
TRBV6-2/TRBV6-3,TRBJ1-2,.,few,CASSPGSCIGKTYGYTF,TGTGCCAGCAGTCCCGGCTCCTGCATCGGAAAGACCTATGGCTACACCTTC
TRBV10-1,TRBJ1-2,.,many,CASSIHLRSRKTYGYTF,TGCGCCAGCAGTATACACCTAAGATCGCGAAAGACCTATGGCTACACCTTC